Listed below are T cell receptor beta chains from one sample, sequenced in a study of OX40 agonist ivuxolimab in advanced cancers. TCRdb's copy holds only in-frame clones and misses some; the assay was immunoSEQ multiplex PCR. The table records tens of thousands of clones, around three quarters of them present only once. Sample: CD4+ or CD8+ T cells sorted from blood, taken in a trial of the OX40 agonist ivuxolimab. The receptor source for this set is an adult with an advanced solid tumor such as melanoma, head and neck, liver or kidney cancer. Each CDR3 is given with its conserved first and last residue. A D gene is named only where the DNA matches it firmly. Expanded clones are given a class, and other clones once, few, many or no size at all.

cdr3_aa: CAISEEQGVSEAFF; cdr3_nt: TGTGCCATCAGTGAGGAACAGGGTGTTTCTGAAGCTTTCTTT; d_call: NA; clone_size: NA; v_call: TRBV10-3; j_call: TRBJ1-1
cdr3_aa: CAWSVSLAGTDTQYF; cdr3_nt: TGTGCCTGGAGTGTAAGCCTAGCGGGCACAGATACGCAGTATTTT; d_call: TRBD2; clone_size: few; v_call: TRBV30; j_call: TRBJ2-3
cdr3_aa: CASSPSTGAKNIQYF; cdr3_nt: TGTGCCAGCAGCCCCTCTACAGGGGCCAAAAACATTCAGTACTTC; d_call: NA; clone_size: NA; v_call: TRBV7-9; j_call: TRBJ2-4
cdr3_aa: CASSPLGRPSYQETQYF; cdr3_nt: TGTGCCAGCTCACCTTTAGGGAGACCGAGTTACCAAGAGACCCAGTACTTC; d_call: NA; clone_size: NA; v_call: TRBV18; j_call: TRBJ2-5
cdr3_aa: CASSTGTTNNEQFF; cdr3_nt: TGCGCCAGCAGCACCGGGACTACCAACAATGAGCAGTTCTTC; d_call: TRBD2; clone_size: few; v_call: TRBV5-1; j_call: TRBJ2-1
cdr3_aa: CASSVDFGSGNTIYF; cdr3_nt: TGTGCCAGCAGCGTAGATTTCGGGTCCGGAAACACCATATATTTT; d_call: NA; clone_size: NA; v_call: TRBV9; j_call: TRBJ1-3
cdr3_aa: CASSPGAGGTGELFF; cdr3_nt: TGTGCCAGCAGCCCTGGGGCAGGGGGGACCGGGGAGCTGTTTTTT; d_call: NA; clone_size: once; v_call: TRBV5-4; j_call: TRBJ2-2
cdr3_aa: CASSLRGEQYF; cdr3_nt: TGTGCCAGCAGCTTAAGGGGCGAGCAGTACTTC; d_call: NA; clone_size: NA; v_call: TRBV7-6; j_call: TRBJ2-7
cdr3_aa: CASSPQARQPQHF; cdr3_nt: TGTGCCAGCTCACCACAGGCAAGACAGCCCCAGCATTTT; d_call: NA; clone_size: NA; v_call: TRBV18; j_call: TRBJ1-5
cdr3_aa: CASSPGLAGSGEQFF; cdr3_nt: TGTGCCAGCAGCCCGGGACTAGCGGGGTCGGGTGAGCAGTTCTTC; d_call: TRBD2; clone_size: once; v_call: TRBV7-3; j_call: TRBJ2-1
cdr3_aa: CASSPFPGNTIYF; cdr3_nt: TGTGCCAGCAGCCCCTTCCCCGGAAACACCATATATTTT; d_call: NA; clone_size: NA; v_call: TRBV14; j_call: TRBJ1-3
cdr3_aa: CASRLGSSNQPQHF; cdr3_nt: TGTGCCAGCAGACTCGGGTCGAGCAATCAGCCCCAGCATTTT; d_call: NA; clone_size: NA; v_call: TRBV7-8; j_call: TRBJ1-5
cdr3_aa: CASSKDRNNEQFF; cdr3_nt: TGTGCCAGCAGCAAGGACAGAAACAATGAGCAGTTCTTC; d_call: NA; clone_size: NA; v_call: TRBV11-2; j_call: TRBJ2-1
cdr3_aa: CSGGTGEGGEQFF; cdr3_nt: TGCAGCGGAGGAACAGGGGAAGGTGGTGAGCAGTTCTTC; d_call: TRBD1; clone_size: medium-sized; v_call: TRBV29-1; j_call: TRBJ2-1
cdr3_aa: CATSRTGGSYNEQFF; cdr3_nt: TGTGCCACCAGCAGAACAGGGGGCTCCTACAATGAGCAGTTCTTC; d_call: TRBD1; clone_size: NA; v_call: TRBV15; j_call: TRBJ2-1
cdr3_aa: CASAPQGANNQPQHF; cdr3_nt: TGTGCTAGTGCCCCACAGGGGGCAAACAATCAGCCCCAGCATTTT; d_call: TRBD1; clone_size: NA; v_call: TRBV12-5; j_call: TRBJ1-5
cdr3_aa: CASSKGNTEAFF; cdr3_nt: TGTGCCAGCTCAAAGGGGAACACTGAAGCTTTCTTT; d_call: NA; clone_size: NA; v_call: TRBV18; j_call: TRBJ1-1
cdr3_aa: CASSRGRGALNEQFF; cdr3_nt: TGTGCCAGCAGCCGGGGGCGGGGGGCCCTCAATGAGCAGTTCTTC; d_call: TRBD2; clone_size: few; v_call: TRBV6-6; j_call: TRBJ2-1
cdr3_aa: CASSDSLYGYTF; cdr3_nt: TGTGCCAGCAGTGACAGTCTTTATGGCTACACCTTC; d_call: NA; clone_size: NA; v_call: TRBV6-1; j_call: TRBJ1-2
cdr3_aa: CASSYLSGYTF; cdr3_nt: TGTGCCAGCAGTTATTTGAGCGGCTACACCTTC; d_call: NA; clone_size: NA; v_call: TRBV6-1; j_call: TRBJ1-2
cdr3_aa: CASSLLQGAITEAFF; cdr3_nt: TGCGCCAGCAGCCTATTACAGGGGGCGATCACTGAAGCTTTCTTT; d_call: TRBD1; clone_size: NA; v_call: TRBV5-1; j_call: TRBJ1-1
cdr3_aa: CASIRDIMYQETQYF; cdr3_nt: TGTGCCAGCATCCGGGACATCATGTACCAAGAGACCCAGTACTTC; d_call: NA; clone_size: NA; v_call: TRBV6-1; j_call: TRBJ2-5
cdr3_aa: CASSVFDWETQYF; cdr3_nt: TGTGCCAGCAGCGTCTTTGATTGGGAGACCCAGTACTTC; d_call: NA; clone_size: once; v_call: TRBV9; j_call: TRBJ2-5
cdr3_aa: CASSFLTSNTEAFF; cdr3_nt: TGTGCCAGTAGTTTTCTTACTTCGAACACTGAAGCTTTCTTT; d_call: NA; clone_size: NA; v_call: TRBV19; j_call: TRBJ1-1
cdr3_aa: CASSLAAGGDTQYF; cdr3_nt: TGTGCCAGCAGTCTCGCAGCGGGGGGAGATACGCAGTATTTT; d_call: TRBD2; clone_size: few; v_call: TRBV2; j_call: TRBJ2-3
cdr3_aa: CASSRTVGVQQPQHF; cdr3_nt: TGTGCCAGCAGCCGTACAGTCGGGGTTCAACAGCCCCAGCATTTT; d_call: NA; clone_size: few; v_call: TRBV5-6; j_call: TRBJ1-5
cdr3_aa: CASSSRTDPTDTQYF; cdr3_nt: TGTGCCAGCAGTTCGAGGACAGATCCCACAGATACGCAGTATTTT; d_call: NA; clone_size: NA; v_call: TRBV6-5; j_call: TRBJ2-3